The 16 T cell receptor beta chains listed next were all sequenced from one sample in a study of cytomegalovirus exposure and HLA in healthy donors. Primers: 60 Vbeta forward and 13 Jbeta reverse. Measured with immunoSEQ multiplex PCR; TCRdb has only the in-frame clones, and not every one. This sample contains fewer than 100,000 clones. The source material was PBMCs. The origin of the receptors is a man in his fifties or sixties in good health and CMV-seronegative.

Worth noting for this clone: The sample carries other DNA sequences with the same CDR3. The J gene is TRBJ1-6, the V gene TRBV7-9; D is perhaps TRBD1 (6 bases). The CDR3 runs to 15 residues. V was trimmed by 5 bases and J by 8 bases, leaving 16 bases between them. The germline V gene encodes CDR1 SEHNR and CDR2 FQNEAQ (reference sequence). CDR3 sequence: CASSVTGPGDSPLHF. The CDR3, as DNA: TGTGCCAGCAGCGTCACAGGTCCAGGGGATTCACCCCTCCACTTT.

The chain links TRBV9 to TRBJ1-1, with D possibly matching TRBD1 (6 bases). This CDR3 is 15 amino acids long. CDR1 and CDR2 from the germline V gene are SGDLS and YYNGEE. Trimming cost V 4 bases and J 5 bases, with 18 bases left between them. DNA of the CDR3: TGTGCCAGCAGCAGTTCAGGAGGGGGAGGGACTGAAGCTTTCTTT. Translated: CASSSSGGGGTEAFF.

The chain has TRBV6-1 and TRBJ2-7, with 9 bases matching TRBD1. Germline V lookup: CDR1 MNHNS, CDR2 SASEGT. This CDR3 has 15 amino acids. Trimming at V came to 6 bases and at J to 2 bases, leaving 8 bases not matched to a gene. CDR3 in amino acids: CASRVDRGRTYEQYF. The CDR3, as DNA: TGTGCCAGCAGAGTCGACAGGGGGAGGACCTACGAGCAGTACTTC.

This chain uses TRBV6-1 with TRBJ2-7; 10 bases align to TRBD1. Per the germline V gene, CDR1 is MNHNS and CDR2 is SASEGT. V shed 6 bases, J shed 4 bases, and the junction held 6 bases outside the gene matches. CDR3 length equals 14 residues. The CDR3 sequence: CASSQGQGWYEQYF. CDR3 bases: TGTGCCAGCAGCCAGGGACAGGGGTGGTACGAGCAGTACTTC.

The V gene is TRBV6-1, the J gene TRBJ1-2, with 10 bases fitting TRBD1. Germline V gene data show CDR1 as MNHNS and CDR2 as SASEGT. The CDR3 extends over 16 amino acids. The J segment lost 1 base and the V segment lost 2 bases, leaving 4 bases of the junction unmatched. The CDR3, as DNA: TGTGCCAGCAGTGAACCTGGACAGGGGGTTAACTATGGCTACACCTTC. It specifies CASSEPGQGVNYGYTF.

The rearrangement uses TRBV4-1 and TRBJ2-5, with 8 bases that match TRBD1. The J call is doubtful: the DNA matches TRBJ2-7 better. The CDR3 spans 16 residues. Germline values: CDR1 MGHRA, CDR2 YSYEKL. CDR3 bases: TGCGCCAGCAGCCAAGACAGGGGGCCCGATTCCTACGAGCAGTACTTC. Amino acids: CASSQDRGPDSYEQYF.

This chain links TRBV5-4 with TRBJ1-6; TRBD1 matches 9 bases. CDR3 length: 14 amino acids. Germline values: CDR1 SGHNT, CDR2 YYREEE (reference sequence). Losses at the gene ends were 4 bases for V and 7 bases for J; bases not matched to a gene: 3. CDR3 amino acids: CASSRQGGNSPLHF. The CDR3 nucleotides read TGTGCCAGCAGCAGACAGGGGGGCAATTCACCCCTCCACTTT.

This sequence joins TRBV7-2 and TRBJ2-5; maybe TRBD1 (5 bases). From germline, CDR1 is SGHTA and CDR2 FQGNSA. V lost 3 bases, J lost 5 bases, and 16 bases lay in between. The CDR3 covers 15 residues. The CDR3 DNA reads as TGTGCCAGCAGCTTCGTTAGGGGCCGTTGGGAGACCCAGTACTTC. Protein product: CASSFVRGRWETQYF.

The rearrangement links TRBV7-9 to TRBJ1-4; the D gene is possibly TRBD1 (5 bases). Germline V gene data show CDR1 as SEHNR and CDR2 as FQNEAQ (reference sequence). The CDR3 extends over 14 amino acids. V lost 6 bases and J 8 bases, leaving 16 bases between the germline ends. The CDR3 spells CASSPQGGGEKLFF. The CDR3 nucleotides read TGTGCCAGCAGTCCCCAGGGTGGTGGCGAAAAACTGTTTTTT. Complete variable domain (other parts from reference TRBV7-9 and TRBJ1-4): DTGVSQNPRHKITKRGQNVTFRCDPISEHNRLYWYRQTLGQGPEFLTYFQNEAQLEKSRLLSDRFSAERPKGSFSTLEIQRTEQGDSAMYLCASSPQGGGEKLFFGSGTQLSVL.

The chain uses TRBV27 and TRBJ2-1; 10 bases agree with TRBD2. Trimming removed 2 bases from V and 7 bases from J; junction bases left unmatched: 8. The germline CDR1 and CDR2 sequences are MNHEY and SMNVEV (reference sequence). The CDR3 spans 16 residues. The CDR3 protein is CASSLNRASGGNEQFF. The CDR3 DNA reads as TGTGCCAGCAGTTTAAATAGGGCTAGCGGGGGAAATGAGCAGTTCTTC.

V usage is TRBV7-2 and J usage is TRBJ2-1; 12 bases agree with TRBD1. The J segment lost 8 bases and the V segment lost 6 bases, leaving 8 bases of the junction unmatched. CDR3 length: 15 residues. Germline V lookup: CDR1 SGHTA, CDR2 FQGNSA. The CDR3 spells CASRPPGTGGDEQFF. In DNA form, the CDR3 reads TGTGCCAGCAGACCTCCCGGGACAGGGGGCGATGAGCAGTTCTTC.

In DNA form, the CDR3 reads TGTGCCAGCTCACCAAGGGTGCAGGGGTCTGGGGCCAACGTCCTGACTTTC. It encodes CASSPRVQGSGANVLTF. The chain has TRBV18 and TRBJ2-6; tentative D call: TRBD1 (6 bases). From germline, CDR1 is KGHSH and CDR2 LQKENI. The CDR3 sequence is 17 residues long. V lost 2 bases to trimming and J lost 1 base, with 12 bases between them.

V gene TRBV28 combines with J gene TRBJ2-7, with D perhaps TRBD1 (6 bases). Trimming removed 3 bases at V and 4 bases at J, with 13 bases between. Germline values: CDR1 MDHEN, CDR2 SYDVKM. The CDR3 sequence is 14 residues long. The chain's CDR3 is CASSFLRGKYEQYF. The CDR3 region has the DNA TGTGCCAGCAGTTTTTTGAGGGGGAAGTACGAGCAGTACTTC.

The rearrangement links TRBV5-1 to TRBJ2-1; 9 nucleotides line up with TRBD2. Unmatched junction bases numbered 7, after V lost 5 bases and J lost 4 bases. Germline V gene sequence: CDR1 SGHRS, CDR2 YFSETQ. This CDR3 comprises 15 residues. The CDR3 coding sequence is TGCGCCAGCAGACCCTTTAGCGGGAGTTACAATGAGCAGTTCTTC. Translated: CASRPFSGSYNEQFF.

This chain joins TRBV9 and TRBJ1-6; 9 bases map to TRBD1. The CDR3 has 16 residues. V was clipped by 3 bases and J by 5 bases; unmatched bases: 6. The germline CDR1 and CDR2 sequences are SGDLS and YYNGEE. The CDR3 loop reads CASSETGGSDNSPLHF. The CDR3 region has the DNA TGTGCCAGCAGCGAGACAGGGGGATCGGATAATTCACCCCTCCACTTT. The full variable domain, completed using reference TRBV9 and TRBJ1-6, is DSGVTQTPKHLITATGQRVTLRCSPRSGDLSVYWYQQSLDQGLQFLIQYYNGEERAKGNILERFSAQQFPDLHSELNLSSLELGDSALYFCASSETGGSDNSPLHFGNGTRLTVT.

CDR3 bases: TGTGCCAGCAGCTTAAGGAGTGGGACAGAAGAGACCCAGTACTTC. It translates to CASSLRSGTEETQYF. V usage is TRBV7-9 and J usage is TRBJ2-5, with 7 bases identical to TRBD1. CDR1 is SEHNR, CDR2 FQNEAQ, per germline (reference sequence). CDR3 length: 15 residues. V shed 2 bases and J 3 bases; nucleotides not matched to a gene: 6.